The 7 T cell receptor beta chains in this list originate from one sample, sequenced in a study of cytomegalovirus exposure and HLA in healthy donors. Profiled with immunoSEQ multiplex PCR; TCRdb holds only in-frame clones, not every one. The data show about 150,000 clones, around 88% seen once. Sequencing was performed on PBMCs. The receptors were sampled from a man younger than 35 in good health and CMV-seropositive.

The genes are TRBV7-3 and TRBJ1-2, with 8 nucleotides matching TRBD1. Germline V lookup: CDR1 SGHTA, CDR2 FQGTGA. V lost 5 bases, J lost 1 base, and 6 bases stayed unmatched. The CDR3 runs to 15 residues. The CDR3 sequence is CASSPQGADNYGYTF. The DNA for the CDR3 is TGTGCCAGCAGCCCCCAGGGGGCCGATAACTATGGCTACACCTTC.

This clone has a single count. The chain employs TRBV14 and TRBJ1-6; TRBD1 matches at 7 bases. The CDR3 length is 14 residues. V dropped 1 base and J dropped 9; count of bases not matched to a gene: 3. Looked up from germline, CDR1 is SGHDN and CDR2 is FVKESK. DNA for the CDR3: TGTGCCAGCAGCCAAGGGACAGGAGTTTCACCCCTCCACTTT. This encodes CASSQGTGVSPLHF.

The rearrangement uses TRBV6-1 and TRBJ1-1; 7 bases are shared with TRBD1. Germline V gene lookup returns CDR1 MNHNS and CDR2 SASEGT. V trimming: 3 bases; J trimming: 5 bases; junction bases outside the gene matches: 6. The CDR3 extends over 14 amino acids. CDR3 nucleotides: TGTGCCAGCAGTGACCGACAGGGTGAAACTGAAGCTTTCTTT. This sequence encodes CASSDRQGETEAFF.

This rearrangement joins TRBV12-5 to TRBJ2-7; D may be TRBD2 (6 bases). The CDR3 extends over 14 amino acids. Trimming stripped 4 bases from V and 0 bases from J, with 10 bases between. Germline CDR1 LGHNT, CDR2 FRNRAP. CDR3 in amino acids: CASGSGLASYEQYF. The CDR3 DNA reads as TGTGCTAGTGGTTCGGGACTGGCCTCCTACGAGCAGTACTTC.

There are a few counts of this clone. The rearrangement uses TRBV5-1 and TRBJ1-3; 7 bases fit TRBD1. In germline, CDR1 is SGHRS, CDR2 YFSETQ. V lost 2 bases to trimming and J lost 4 bases; unmatched junction nucleotides: 15. The CDR3 runs to 18 residues. The CDR3 DNA is TGCGCCAGCAGCTTTCATCCCGTGACAGGGCGTTCGGGAAACACCATATATTTT. Translating gives CASSFHPVTGRSGNTIYF.

CDR3 sequence reads: CASSVTPNRVGETQYF. DNA of the CDR3: TGTGCCAGCAGTGTTACCCCCAACAGGGTGGGGGAGACCCAGTACTTC. The chain couples TRBV2 to TRBJ2-5; the D gene is possibly TRBD1 (6 bases). The germline V gene has CDR1 SNHLY and CDR2 FYNNEI. This CDR3 has 16 residues. The V end lost 4 bases, the J end lost 5 bases, and 20 bases lay between the germline ends.

The chain joins TRBV7-2 to TRBJ1-2, with D possibly TRBD1 on 6 matching bases. Germline V gene lookup returns CDR1 SGHTA and CDR2 FQGNSA. This CDR3 comprises 14 residues. V was clipped by 3 bases and J by 4 bases, with 12 bases between them. The CDR3 sequence: CASSFGGAGYGYTF. CDR3 coding DNA: TGTGCCAGCAGCTTTGGGGGCGCGGGCTATGGCTACACCTTC.